This T cell receptor beta chain stems from a study of graft-versus-host responses after intestinal transplantation. Study-level information: The whole recipient group had anti-thymocyte globulin induction followed by tacrolimus and steroids for about three years.

The repertoire was sequenced with immunoSEQ multiplex PCR; TCRdb's copy has only in-frame clones and lacks some. The sample includes tens of thousands of clones, roughly 87% of them seen just once. Overall study results and limits: GvH clones turned up in recipient marrow; some had shown up first in ileum or blood.

Trimming left V 6 bases short and J 2 bases short, with 13 bases between. Germline CDR1 is MNHNS and CDR2 is SASEGT. The CDR3 loop spans 14 amino acids. On this clone: Antigen unknown.

The sequence was obtained from a human donor who received an intestinal transplant. The J gene is TRBJ2-5, the V gene TRBV6-1, with unresolved D. The source material was unstimulated CD4+ T cells sorted from spleen or lymph node cells, sampled before intestinal transplant. The CDR3 protein is CASSEWGPQETQYF. CDR3 DNA sequence: TGTGCCAGCAGCGAATGGGGTCCTCAAGAGACCCAGTACTTC.